This TCR beta chain is drawn from a study of blood T cell repertoires in COVID-19. The overall study: The United States, Italy and Spain provided the acute and convalescent COVID-19 samples. The analysed material was cDNA or gDNA that came from T cells, B-cell-depleted T cells, or PBMCs.

This CDR3 spans 15 amino acids. The germline gives CDR1 SEHNR, CDR2 FQNEAQ (reference sequence). V lost 1 base and J lost 5, with 13 bases in between. Authors' methods: Cell counts per sample came from amplifying reference gene primers. Clones were sequenced by immunoSEQ multiplex PCR, and TCRdb holds only the in-frame ones, with some missing. Clonal size and the V and J genes are those of that table, whereas D and trimming came from the DNA. The sample records 110,000 or so clones, about 90% being singletons. V and J are TRBV7-9 and TRBJ2-3; possible D gene TRBD2, 5 bases. Sequenced sample: peripheral blood. This receptor was identified in a man between 65 and 80 years old who had recovered from COVID-19. The CDR3 spells CASSLVGSREDTQYF. Written as DNA, the CDR3 is TGTGCCAGCAGCTTAGTTGGGAGTCGGGAAGATACGCAGTATTTT.